This T cell receptor beta chain originates from a study of CD8 T cells in ankylosing spondylitis. Broader study findings: Matched ankylosing spondylitis synovial fluid reportedly contained a significantly enriched population of disease-linked clones. Disease-linked clones, CD8+, were relatively rare in peripheral blood. Among TCR beta sequences, a motif of eight highly homologous variants appeared characteristic of ankylosing spondylitis blood.

To note about this clonotype: What it recognizes is unknown.

Generation of TCR beta libraries employed quantitative 5'-RACE incorporating molecular barcodes. TCRdb re-derived calls from the 5' RACE reads in MiXCR, one entry per CDR3 protein. The table lists about 440,000 distinct CDR3 sequences, more than 15% of them singletons. This CDR3 is built from 17 residues. The J segment lost 4 bases and the V segment lost 0 bases, leaving 8 bases of the junction unmatched. CDR1 and CDR2 (germline): LGHNA, YNFKEQ. Sequencing was performed on blood, either unsorted or a sorted T cell fraction (not recorded which). The J gene is TRBJ2-2, the V gene TRBV4-2, with 7 bases matching TRBD2. The origin of this receptor is a male donor with ankylosing spondylitis. The CDR3 DNA follows: TGTGCCAGCAGCCAAGATGAGGGGACTACCGGCACCGGGGAGCTGTTTTTT. Its translation is CASSQDEGTTGTGELFF.